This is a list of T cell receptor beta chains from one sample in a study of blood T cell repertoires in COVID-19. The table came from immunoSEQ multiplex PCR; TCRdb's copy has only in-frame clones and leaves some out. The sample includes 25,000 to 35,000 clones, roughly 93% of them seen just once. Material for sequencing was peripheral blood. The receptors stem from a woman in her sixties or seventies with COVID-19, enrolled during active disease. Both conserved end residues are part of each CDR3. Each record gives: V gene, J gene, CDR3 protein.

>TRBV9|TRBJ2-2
CASSVGGDRVTGELFF
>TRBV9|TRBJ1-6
CASSPQNQVAPLHF
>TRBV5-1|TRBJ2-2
CASSLGSGLTNTGELFF
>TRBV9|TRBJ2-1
CASSVGSGYNEQFF
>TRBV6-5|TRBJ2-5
CASSFQGQETQYF
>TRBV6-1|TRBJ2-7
CASSEGTGVPSHEQYF
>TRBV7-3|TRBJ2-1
CASSLYIGGRSNEQFF
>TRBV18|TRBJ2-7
CASSATSAGVEQYF
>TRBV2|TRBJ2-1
CASSVEGFSYNEQFF
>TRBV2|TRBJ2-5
CASVAPDRQETQYF
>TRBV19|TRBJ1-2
CASRPQGDDYGYTF
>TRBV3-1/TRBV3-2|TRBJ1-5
CASSQDSRGNQPQHF
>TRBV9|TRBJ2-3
CASSVDQLTDTQYF
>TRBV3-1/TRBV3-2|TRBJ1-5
CASSLTGDSNQPQHF
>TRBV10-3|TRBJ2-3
CAISGAGDADTQYF
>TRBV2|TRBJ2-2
CASSEVAGANTGELFF
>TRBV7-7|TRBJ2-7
CASSLAPGQNYEQYF
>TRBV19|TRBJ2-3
CASSMLAGEVDTQYF
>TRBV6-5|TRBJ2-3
CASKRLHTQYF
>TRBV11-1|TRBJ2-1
CASSSEAGDEQFF
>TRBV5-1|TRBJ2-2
CASSLELASGELFF
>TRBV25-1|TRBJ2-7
CASSADRPSYEQYF